These 24 T cell receptor beta chains originate from one sample sequenced in a study of human T cells and chemical hapten exposure (dated by TCRdb to the early 2020s). The sample's time point label, in plain terms: pre-sensitization, week 0. The treatment or condition label corresponds to: therapeutic diphenylcyclopropenone sensitization with weekly scalp DPC. Receptor amplification or capture employed RACE. Reads for this sample came from a NextSeq 500. TCRdb reprocessing: public reads trimmed at Q25 with fastp, clones called with MiXCR, in-frame beta chains kept. A single entry per CDR3 protein holds the most common genes and DNA from its merged rows. In this sample the table shows 280,000 or so distinct CDR3 sequences, roughly 8% of which occur a single time. The biggest ten clones account for around 1.2% of the sample. Specimen: whole blood, collected in connection with sensitization to the hapten diphenylcyclopropenone (DPC). These receptors all stem from a man between 18 and 35 years old with alopecia areata. Some clones in this sample may be carry-over from other donors' samples.

The rearrangement uses TRBV20-1 and TRBJ2-7, with 8 positions matching TRBD2. The CDR3 consists of 14 residues. Germline V gives CDR1 DFQATT, CDR2 SNEGSKA (reference sequence). V dropped 5 bases and J dropped 0; count of bases not matched to a gene: 6. Written as DNA, the CDR3 is TGCAGTGCTGATGAGCGGGGGAGCTCCTACGAGCAGTACTTC. Residues: CSADERGSSYEQYF.

The chain uses TRBV7-9 and TRBJ1-1, with D perhaps TRBD1 (5 bases). CDR3 length: 15 amino acids. The V gene's germline CDR1 is SEHNR and CDR2 FQNEAQ (reference sequence). Trimming took off 1 base at V and 4 bases at J, with 13 bases between the two ends. CDR3 amino acids: CASSLGGFAFTEAFF. The DNA for the CDR3 is TGTGCCAGCAGCTTAGGGGGGTTTGCCTTCACTGAAGCTTTCTTT.

This clonotype was found many times. The chain is built from TRBV4-2 and TRBJ2-7; D call uncertain. Germline V lookup: CDR1 LGHNA, CDR2 YNFKEQ. The CDR3 loop spans 15 amino acids. V was shortened by 1 base and J by 0 bases, with 10 bases between the two germline ends. The CDR3 DNA is TGTGCCAGCAGCCAAGGTGACGCGAGCTCCTACGAGCAGTACTTC. This codes for CASSQGDASSYEQYF.

The chain combines TRBV29-1 with TRBJ1-4, with unresolved D. Germline CDR1 reads SQVTM; CDR2 reads ANQGSEA. The germline V and J ends were trimmed by 1 base and 0 bases, with 6 bases remaining between them. This CDR3 is built from 14 residues. CDR3 protein: CSVEAGTTNEKLFF. The DNA of the CDR3 is TGCAGCGTTGAAGCCGGGACAACTAATGAAAAACTGTTTTTT.

This clonotype has only a few counts. This sequence joins TRBV25-1 and TRBJ1-6; 7 nucleotides line up with TRBD1. Per the germline V gene, CDR1 is MGHDK and CDR2 is SYGVNS. V trimming: 5 bases; J trimming: 10 bases; junction bases outside the gene matches: 8. This CDR3 is built from 14 residues. The CDR3 spells CASSLGQARSPLHF. In DNA form, the CDR3 reads TGTGCCAGCAGTTTAGGACAGGCCCGCTCACCCCTCCACTTT.

The rearrangement links TRBV12-3 or TRBV12-4 to TRBJ1-1; no clear D gene. The V gene lost 3 bases and the J gene lost 2 bases, with 16 bases spanning the gap. This CDR3 comprises 16 residues. CDR3 sequence (DNA): TGTGCCAGCAGTTTTCGTCCCGAGGCGCCCAACACTGAAGCTTTCTTT. It translates to CASSFRPEAPNTEAFF.

The chain links TRBV11-2 to TRBJ1-1, with 10 nucleotides matching TRBD1. From germline, CDR1 is SGHAT and CDR2 FQNNGV. This CDR3 spans 15 amino acids. The J segment lost 5 bases and the V segment lost 0 bases, leaving 3 bases of the junction unmatched. CDR3 sequence reads: CASSLDWDRGTEAFF. For the CDR3, the DNA is TGTGCCAGCAGCTTAGATTGGGACAGGGGTACTGAAGCTTTCTTT. The variable domain in full, completed from reference TRBV11-2 and TRBJ1-1, reads EAGVAQSPRYKIIEKRQSVAFWCNPISGHATLYWYQQILGQGPKLLIQFQNNGVVDDSQLPKDRFSAERLKGVDSTLKIQPAKLEDSAVYLCASSLDWDRGTEAFFGQGTRLTVV.

This clonotype was detected many times. This chain joins TRBV5-5 and TRBJ2-5; 9 bases line up with TRBD1. With V trimmed by 2 bases and J by 3 bases, 5 bases remained unmatched. CDR3 length equals 15 residues. Looked up from germline, CDR1 is SGHKS and CDR2 is YYEKEE (reference sequence). The chain's CDR3 is CASSLGDRVKETQYF. DNA for the CDR3: TGTGCCAGCAGCTTAGGGGACAGGGTAAAAGAGACCCAGTACTTC.

This clonotype was detected ten times or more. The chain combines TRBV7-2 with TRBJ2-5; possible D gene TRBD2, 7 bases. V gave up 5 bases and J gave up 3 bases, with 22 bases separating them. The CDR3 totals 17 residues. The germline CDR1 and CDR2 sequences are SGHTA and FQGNSA. The CDR3 DNA sequence: TGTGCCAGCAGCGCCGTTTTGTGGGGGGGCTTGGAAGAGACCCAGTACTTC. Its protein is CASSAVLWGGLEETQYF.

The chain employs TRBV5-1 and TRBJ2-7; either TRBD1 or TRBD2 may fit D (5 bases each). V shed 4 bases and J shed 7 bases, with 21 bases lying between them. This CDR3 has 15 residues. CDR1 and CDR2 (germline): SGHRS, YFSETQ. In DNA form, the CDR3 reads TGCGCCAGCAGCCCGGTTCCGGGGCGGACGTTTGAGCAGTACTTC. Translated, it gives CASSPVPGRTFEQYF.

This clonotype was seen only a few times. The chain is built from TRBV12-3 or TRBV12-4 and TRBJ1-5; D gene ambiguous. V shed 3 bases and J shed 11 bases, with 11 bases lying between them. The CDR3 is 12 residues long. The DNA for the CDR3 is TGTGCCAGCAGTTTGGGATCAGGAGCCCAGCATTTT. Protein: CASSLGSGAQHF.

This chain connects TRBV7-3 to TRBJ2-1; TRBD1 matches 9 bases. Germline V CDR1 and CDR2: SGHTA, FQGTGA. Trimming at V came to 6 bases and at J to 0 bases, leaving 6 bases not matched to a gene. CDR3 size: 16 residues. Here the CDR3 reads CASSRDRGSSYNEQFF. The DNA for the CDR3 is TGTGCCAGCAGTCGTGACAGGGGGAGCTCCTACAATGAGCAGTTCTTC.

This clonotype was detected only a few times. The rearrangement joins TRBV3-1 to TRBJ2-2, with D uncertain. This CDR3 comprises 13 residues. Germline CDR1 and CDR2: LGHDT and YNNKEL (reference sequence). The V and J ends lost 1 base and 8 bases respectively, with 8 bases between them. This chain's CDR3 is CASSQGRMGELFF. The DNA of the CDR3 is TGTGCCAGCAGCCAAGGCAGGATGGGGGAGCTGTTTTTT.

This clonotype was picked up a small number of times. CDR3 sequence (DNA): TGTGCCAGCTATGTAGGGGCCACGAACACCGGGGAGCTGTTTTTT. Its translation: CASYVGATNTGELFF. The chain links TRBV12-3 or TRBV12-4 to TRBJ2-2, with TRBD1 as a possible D gene (5 bases). V lost 8 bases, J lost 0 bases, and 13 bases lay in between. There are 15 residues in the CDR3.

This clonotype was seen a few times. The chain recombines TRBV12-5 with TRBJ1-1; possible D gene TRBD1, 5 bases. Germline V gene lookup returns CDR1 LGHNT and CDR2 FRNRAP. The CDR3 is 18 residues long. Trimming left V 0 bases short and J 1 base short, with 18 bases between. The CDR3 DNA sequence: TGTGCTAGTGGTTTGGTACTTACATGGGGGGAAGAGAACACTGAAGCTTTCTTT. Its protein is CASGLVLTWGEENTEAFF.

The rearrangement uses TRBV7-2 and TRBJ2-3; no reliable D call. With 2 bases removed from V and 4 bases from J, the gap between germline ends came to 4 bases. The CDR3 is made up of 12 amino acids. From germline, CDR1 is SGHTA and CDR2 FQGNSA. In DNA, the CDR3 is TGTGCCAGCAGCTTATACTCAGATACGCAGTATTTT. Translation: CASSLYSDTQYF. The full variable domain, with the rest looked up from reference TRBV7-2 and TRBJ2-3, is GAGVSQSPSNKVTEKGKDVELRCDPISGHTALYWYRQSLGQGLEFLIYFQGNSAPDKSGLPSDRFSAERTGGSVSTLTIQRTQQEDSAVYLCASSLYSDTQYFGPGTRLTVL.

This clonotype showed up just a few times. The gene calls are TRBV12-3 or TRBV12-4 and TRBJ2-4, with 8 bases lining up with TRBD1. CDR3 length: 15 residues. V lost 5 bases to trimming and J lost 8 bases; unmatched junction nucleotides: 11. The CDR3 spells CASSPLQTGEDIQYF. For the CDR3, the DNA is TGTGCCAGCAGTCCCCTCCAGACAGGGGAGGACATTCAGTACTTC.

The sample holds a few counts of this clonotype. The chain employs TRBV11-2 and TRBJ2-7; the D gene is possibly TRBD2 (6 bases). The CDR3 sequence is 15 residues long. V was trimmed by 4 bases and J by 2 bases, leaving 15 bases between them. The germline CDR1 and CDR2 sequences are SGHAT and FQNNGV. The CDR3 DNA sequence: TGTGCCAGCAGCTCCATAGCAGGGAGGCCCTACGAGCAGTACTTC. This translates into CASSSIAGRPYEQYF.

The CDR3 DNA reads TGTGCCACCAGTGATTCGCTCACAAGGGAAGATACGCAGTATTTT. Translating it yields CATSDSLTREDTQYF. The genes are TRBV24-1 and TRBJ2-3, with no clear D. The V gene's germline CDR1 is KGHDR and CDR2 SFDVKD. The CDR3 length is 15 residues. Trimming took 2 bases from V and 5 from J, leaving 13 bases between them.

This clonotype was counted between two and nine times. This rearrangement joins TRBV5-5 to TRBJ1-5; D uncertain. Per germline, CDR1 SGHKS and CDR2 YYEKEE (reference sequence). The V and J ends lost 0 bases and 6 bases respectively, with 10 bases between them. The CDR3 has 14 residues. The CDR3 DNA reads TGTGCCAGCAGCTTGGAGGGTTTCGGTCAGCCCCAGCATTTT. Its translation is CASSLEGFGQPQHF.

This clonotype has ten or more counts. The V gene is TRBV6-6, the J gene TRBJ1-1, with TRBD1 identical over 10 bases. This CDR3 comprises 15 residues. CDR1 and CDR2 (germline): MNHNY, SVGAGI (reference sequence). With 5 bases clipped from V and 4 bases from J, the junction kept 7 bases outside the gene matches. CDR3 DNA sequence: TGTGCCAGCAGTAAAGGGACAGGGGCGGCCACTGAAGCTTTCTTT. It is translated as CASSKGTGAATEAFF.

The sample holds a few counts of this clonotype. The genes are TRBV4-3 and TRBJ2-3, with 12 bases identical to TRBD2. The trim removed 2 bases at V and 4 bases at J, leaving 7 bases unmatched. This CDR3 spans 17 amino acids. Germline lookup yields CDR1 LGHNA and CDR2 YSLEER. The DNA for the CDR3 is TGCGCCAGCAGCCAAACTAGCGGGGGGTTATATGCAGATACGCAGTATTTT. This sequence encodes CASSQTSGGLYADTQYF.

The chain recombines TRBV29-1 with TRBJ2-5, with a tentative D call TRBD2 (5 bases). Trimming cost V 7 bases and J 0 bases, with 9 bases left between them. The CDR3 covers 12 residues. Germline values: CDR1 SQVTM, CDR2 ANQGSEA. The CDR3 DNA reads as TGCAGCGCAGGAGGATACCAAGAGACCCAGTACTTC. Its protein is CSAGGYQETQYF.

The gene calls are TRBV20-1 and TRBJ1-3, with a possible D match to TRBD1 (5 bases). V shed 6 bases and J shed 0 bases, with 9 bases lying between them. CDR3 length equals 13 residues. In germline, CDR1 is DFQATT, CDR2 SNEGSKA (reference sequence). CDR3 loop: CSARDGSGNTIYF. CDR3 nucleotides: TGCAGTGCCAGGGACGGCTCTGGAAACACCATATATTTT.